A selection of T cell receptor beta chains follows, all from one sample in a study of T-cell memory formation after mild COVID-19. TCRdb fed the 5' RACE reads into MiXCR, producing one record per CDR3 protein. Here the sample spans a few hundred thousand distinct CDR3 sequences, approximately 8% being singletons. The sequenced sample consisted of PBMCs or a T cell subset sorted from them (not recorded which). These receptors were taken from a man between 18 and 35 years old who had mild COVID-19 (a few samples of this study predate the infection). Cell type and time point are not known. The CDR3 runs from the conserved cysteine through the conserved F or W. D genes are given only for firm matches. For some rows the clone size is stated as once, few or many, or as a class when expanded; others skip it.

cdr3_nt cdr3_aa j_call clone_size v_call d_call
TGTGCCAGCAGCCCGACAGGGGTCACAGATACGCAGTATTTT CASSPTGVTDTQYF TRBJ2-3 few TRBV7-3 TRBD1
TGTGCCAGCAGTGAATCAGTCCGGGGCTTCGTTGAGACCCAGTACTTC CASSESVRGFVETQYF TRBJ2-5 few TRBV6-1 -
TGTGCCAGCTCACCAGAATTCGCCAGGGGGGAAAAACTGTTTTTT CASSPEFARGEKLFF TRBJ1-4 many TRBV18 TRBD1
TGTGCCAGCAGCTTAGCCAGGGACACAGATACGCAGTATTTT CASSLARDTDTQYF TRBJ2-3 - TRBV7-9 -
TGTGCCAGCAGTGTGGGGTTCACTGAAGCTTTCTTT CASSVGFTEAFF TRBJ1-1 - TRBV25-1 -
TGCGCCAGCAGACCGGGGGTGGGACTGGCAGATACGCAGTATTTT CASRPGVGLADTQYF TRBJ2-3 - TRBV5-1 -
TGCAGTGCTAGAGAGACTAGCGGGGCCGGGGAGACCCAGTACTTC CSARETSGAGETQYF TRBJ2-5 - TRBV20-1 TRBD2
TGCGCCAGCAGTGAGGCCGGGGAAGGGAACACTGAAGCTTTCTTT CASSEAGEGNTEAFF TRBJ1-1 few TRBV10-1 -
TGTGCCAGCAAAAAGGGACTAGCGGGGGGAGGCACAGATACGCAGTATTTT CASKKGLAGGGTDTQYF TRBJ2-3 many TRBV12-3/TRBV12-4 TRBD2
TGTGCCAGCAGTCAGAAGACAGGGTGGAGGGACCAAGAGACCCAGTACTTC CASSQKTGWRDQETQYF TRBJ2-5 - TRBV6-5 -
TGTGCCAGCAGCGGGGGGCTTGGCGAGCAGTACTTC CASSGGLGEQYF TRBJ2-7 - TRBV27 -
TGTGCCATCAGTGCGTCGAGGACAGGGTATGGCAATCAGCCCCAGCATTTT CAISASRTGYGNQPQHF TRBJ1-5 - TRBV10-3 TRBD1
TGTGCCAGCAGCCCGCCGGAGAGGGGATACTACGAGCAGTACTTC CASSPPERGYYEQYF TRBJ2-7 - TRBV4-2 -
TGTGCCAGCAGCCCCCTCCGGAAGAACACTGAAGCTTTCTTT CASSPLRKNTEAFF TRBJ1-1 - TRBV6-5 -
TGCAGTGCTAGACGGACAGGGATGAACACTGAAGCTTTCTTT CSARRTGMNTEAFF TRBJ1-1 few TRBV20-1 TRBD1
TGCAGTGCTAGAGTTACAGGGGATGAAAAACTGTTTTTT CSARVTGDEKLFF TRBJ1-4 - TRBV20-1 TRBD1
TGCGCCAGCAGCACAGGGATGAACACTGAAGCTTTCTTT CASSTGMNTEAFF TRBJ1-1 many TRBV5-1 -
TGTGCCAGCAGACCCCCCGGGGGTTACTATGGCTACACCTTC CASRPPGGYYGYTF TRBJ1-2 few TRBV7-2 -
TGCGCCAGCAGCTTGGGCAGGGTAAAGGACACTGAAGCTTTCTTT CASSLGRVKDTEAFF TRBJ1-1 - TRBV5-1 -
TGTGCCAGCAGTCCCCGGAGTGGCAGGACCGATGAGCAGTTCTTC CASSPRSGRTDEQFF TRBJ2-1 - TRBV12-3/TRBV12-4 -
TGCGCCAGCAGCGGTACGGCCGGGACAGGGGGTTCACCCCTCCACTTT CASSGTAGTGGSPLHF TRBJ1-6 - TRBV5-1 TRBD1
TGCGCCAGCAGTCAACCTACCCACCCCGGAGGGCCGCTCTATGGCTACACCTTC CASSQPTHPGGPLYGYTF TRBJ1-2 few TRBV23-1 -
TGTGCCAGCAGTGATCGTGATCTAGGAAACACTGAAGCTTTCTTT CASSDRDLGNTEAFF TRBJ1-1 - TRBV25-1 -
TGTGCCAGCAGCGTAGCTTACAGGGGTCGCCTCTCTGGGGCCAACGTCCTGACTTTC CASSVAYRGRLSGANVLTF TRBJ2-6 - TRBV9 TRBD1
TGTGCCAGCAGTTTAAATCCCGCCGGGGAGCTGTTTTTT CASSLNPAGELFF TRBJ2-2 many TRBV12-3/TRBV12-4 -
TGTGCCAGCAGTTTCACGGTAGGGAACACTGAAGCTTTCTTT CASSFTVGNTEAFF TRBJ1-1 - TRBV7-2 -
TGCAGTGGGAGAACCCGGGACTGGACTAGCACAGATACGCAGTATTTT CSGRTRDWTSTDTQYF TRBJ2-3 few TRBV20-1 -
TGTGCCAGCAGCTCCCAGGCGGGGGGGCCCACAGATACGCAGTATTTT CASSSQAGGPTDTQYF TRBJ2-3 - TRBV7-3 TRBD2
TGTGCCAGCAGCCAGCTGCCGGGACTACTCGCCGGGGAGCTGTTTTTT CASSQLPGLLAGELFF TRBJ2-2 - TRBV4-2 TRBD2
TGTGCCAGCAGTCTACGAGCCCACCGCGGGGATGACCAGTTCTTC CASSLRAHRGDDQFF TRBJ2-1 - TRBV6-5 -
TGTGCCAGCAGCAACGGGCCGTACTATGGCTACACCTTC CASSNGPYYGYTF TRBJ1-2 few TRBV6-5 -
TGTGCCAGCAGCTCCCGGGCCCGGGGGCTTTACGAGCAGTACTTC CASSSRARGLYEQYF TRBJ2-7 many TRBV7-9 -
TGTGCCAGCAGCTTGGGGGACTTAGCTGCTCGGGCTTTCTTT CASSLGDLAARAFF TRBJ1-1 - TRBV5-5 -
TGCGCCTCGACACCAGATGGGACTGAAGCTTTCTTT CASTPDGTEAFF TRBJ1-1 few TRBV5-1 -
TGTGCCAGCAGCCAAGATTGGTCAACAGGGCGGACCGGGGAGCTGTTTTTT CASSQDWSTGRTGELFF TRBJ2-2 few TRBV14 -
TGTGCCACCTCCGGGACCCAGGGTACAGATACGCAGTATTTT CATSGTQGTDTQYF TRBJ2-3 few TRBV28 -
TGTGCCAGCAGTCAAGCGGGGGGCCGCACAGATACGCAGTATTTT CASSQAGGRTDTQYF TRBJ2-3 - TRBV6-5 TRBD2
TGTGCCAGCAGTACCCGGGACAGGGGCCCCGGCTACACCTTC CASSTRDRGPGYTF TRBJ1-2 - TRBV27 TRBD1
TGTGCCAGCAGCTTACAGACAGGCCGAATCGATGGCTACACCTTC CASSLQTGRIDGYTF TRBJ1-2 few TRBV7-9 -
TGCGCCAGCAGCTTGGAAGCTGCCCTCGCGAACACCGGGGAGCTGTTTTTT CASSLEAALANTGELFF TRBJ2-2 few TRBV5-1 -
TGTGCCAGCTCTCCGACAGGGCTGGTAGCTTTCTTT CASSPTGLVAFF TRBJ1-1 - TRBV18 TRBD1
TGCAGTGCTAGAGATGCGAGGGGGGGAGAGACCCAGTACTTC CSARDARGGETQYF TRBJ2-5 - TRBV20-1 -
TGTGCCAGCAGTTTAGAGGGTAGTGAAAAACTGTTTTTT CASSLEGSEKLFF TRBJ1-4 few TRBV28 -
TGTGCCAGCAGTTTACGCGGGGGTACCTACGAGCAGTACTTC CASSLRGGTYEQYF TRBJ2-7 few TRBV12-3/TRBV12-4 TRBD2
TGCGCCAGCAGCACTTTGGACTCGACTGTGAGGACCTACGAGCAGTACTTC CASSTLDSTVRTYEQYF TRBJ2-7 few TRBV4-1 -
TGCGCCAGCAGCTTAGCGTATAGCACAGATACGCAGTATTTT CASSLAYSTDTQYF TRBJ2-3 few TRBV5-1 -
TGTGCCAGCAGCTTAGGGGGTGGACGGGCGAATGAAAAACTGTTTTTT CASSLGGGRANEKLFF TRBJ1-4 - TRBV7-2 -
TGTGCCAGCAGGGGGGCCGACAACATTCAGTACTTC CASRGADNIQYF TRBJ2-4 few TRBV7-9 -
TGTGCCAGCAGTATAGGGGACATCGTAATTGGCTACACCTTC CASSIGDIVIGYTF TRBJ1-2 - TRBV28 -
TGTGCCAGCAGTTCAGGAGGGGGGGGGCCCAGAGATACGCAGTATTTT CASSSGGGGPRDTQYF TRBJ2-3 few TRBV12-3/TRBV12-4 -
TGTGCCAGCAGTTTATCGTACCAAGAGACCCAGTACTTC CASSLSYQETQYF TRBJ2-5 many TRBV28 -
TGCAGCGTGAAGACAGGGTCCTACGAGCAGTACTTC CSVKTGSYEQYF TRBJ2-7 - TRBV29-1 TRBD1